The 28 T cell receptor beta chains below all came from one sample that was sequenced in a study of CD4 T cells in relation to SARS-CoV-2 and coronaviruses. TCRdb keeps only in-frame clones here, not all; method: immunoSEQ multiplex PCR. The data contain some 65,000 clones, over 70% of them singletons. Unexposed donor CD4+ T cells date from 2011-2018, before the COVID-19 pandemic. Sequencing used memory CD4+ T cells from PBMCs. The receptors here all came from a human donor in good health.

The V gene is TRBV4-1, the J gene TRBJ2-3; 11 bases match TRBD2. Germline V gives CDR1 MGHRA, CDR2 YSYEKL. The V segment lost 1 base and the J segment 2 bases; nucleotides outside the gene matches: 5. The CDR3 length is 17 residues. CDR3: CASSQVLAGAHTDTQYF. CDR3 nucleotide sequence: TGCGCCAGCAGCCAAGTACTAGCGGGAGCTCACACAGATACGCAGTATTTT.

By its share, this clone is medium-sized (0.01 to 0.1%). The chain couples TRBV4-1 to TRBJ2-3; 15 nucleotides align to TRBD2. Trimming removed 2 bases from V and 4 bases from J; junction bases left unmatched: 10. The CDR3 loop spans 19 amino acids. Per the germline V gene, CDR1 is MGHRA and CDR2 is YSYEKL. CDR3 protein: CASSQPGLAGGHRPDTQYF. CDR3 nucleotides: TGCGCCAGCAGCCAACCGGGACTAGCGGGAGGCCACCGCCCAGATACGCAGTATTTT.

This rearrangement joins TRBV28 to TRBJ1-4, with 9 bases identical to TRBD1. The CDR3 is 14 amino acids. Trimming at V came to 4 bases and at J to 11 bases, leaving 8 bases not matched to a gene. In germline, CDR1 is MDHEN, CDR2 SYDVKM. The CDR3 region is CASSSGQGRVKLFF. In DNA form, the CDR3 reads TGTGCCAGCAGTTCGGGACAGGGAAGGGTTAAACTGTTTTTT. Full variable domain (missing parts from reference TRBV28 and TRBJ1-4): DVKVTQSSRYLVKRTGEKVFLECVQDMDHENMFWYRQDPGLGLRLIYFSYDVKMKEKGDIPEGYSVSREKKERFSLILESASTNQTSMYLCASSSGQGRVKLFFGSGTQLSVL.

This chain uses TRBV4-1 with TRBJ2-1; a weak D match, TRBD2 (6 bases). The CDR3 runs 15 residues. Looked up from germline, CDR1 is MGHRA and CDR2 is YSYEKL. V lost 1 base and J lost 11, with 18 bases in between. The CDR3 loop reads CASSQATLRREKQFF. The DNA of the CDR3 is TGCGCCAGCAGCCAAGCAACTCTAAGACGGGAGAAGCAGTTCTTC.

The rearrangement links TRBV12-3 or TRBV12-4 to TRBJ2-5; 8 nucleotides line up with TRBD1. The V and J ends lost 5 bases and 3 bases, in that order; junction bases with no gene match: 2. The CDR3 is 13 residues long. The CDR3 nucleotides are TGTGCCAGCAGTGACAGGGGAAAAGAGACCCAGTACTTC. It translates to CASSDRGKETQYF.

The genes are TRBV5-1 and TRBJ2-1; 16 bases agree with TRBD2. Germline trimming cut 4 bases from V and 3 bases from J; bases unmatched to any gene: 7. The CDR3 has 18 residues. CDR1 and CDR2 from the germline V gene are SGHRS and YFSETQ. In DNA form, the CDR3 reads TGCGCCAGCAGCAGGGGACTAGCGGGAGGGAAATACTACAATGAGCAGTTCTTC. Its protein product is CASSRGLAGGKYYNEQFF.

V and J are TRBV2 and TRBJ1-1; D remains ambiguous. Germline-derived CDR1 and CDR2 are SNHLY and FYNNEI. The V and J ends lost 6 bases and 1 base respectively, with 9 bases between them. The CDR3 is made up of 13 amino acids. CDR3 residues: CASRTAENTEAFF. The CDR3 DNA is TGTGCCAGCAGGACCGCAGAGAACACTGAAGCTTTCTTT.

The genes are TRBV11-2 and TRBJ2-7, with TRBD1 identical over 7 bases. Germline CDR1 reads SGHAT; CDR2 reads FQNNGV. This CDR3 has 12 amino acids. V trimming: 5 bases; J trimming: 4 bases; junction bases outside the gene matches: 2. The CDR3 sequence is CASSLQGYEQYF. DNA of the CDR3: TGTGCCAGCAGCCTACAGGGGTACGAGCAGTACTTC.

This chain joins TRBV5-1 and TRBJ2-1; D possibly corresponds to TRBD1 (6 bases). The CDR3 length is 13 residues. Germline CDR1 is SGHRS and CDR2 is YFSETQ. Trimming took 7 bases from V and 2 from J, leaving 10 bases between them. The CDR3 loop is CASSQGTYNEQFF. The DNA for the CDR3 is TGCGCCAGCTCCCAGGGGACCTACAATGAGCAGTTCTTC.

The chain has TRBV28 and TRBJ1-4, with D perhaps matching TRBD1 (6 bases). The V end lost 7 bases, the J end lost 6 bases, and 12 bases lay between the germline ends. The CDR3 has 13 residues. Germline V gene lookup returns CDR1 MDHEN and CDR2 SYDVKM. CDR3 DNA: TGTGCCAGCACAAACGGGGGGCATGAAAAACTGTTTTTT. Amino acid sequence: CASTNGGHEKLFF.

This clone showed up just once. This CDR3 reads CASSYRNTGELFF. The CDR3, as DNA: TGTGCCAGCAGCTACAGGAACACCGGGGAGCTGTTTTTT. The genes are TRBV7-3 and TRBJ2-2, with D unclear. Germline CDR1 and CDR2: SGHTA and FQGTGA. The CDR3 runs 13 residues. The V end was cut by 4 bases, the J end by 1 base, with 4 bases between.

The chain recombines TRBV7-8 with TRBJ2-7; 8 bases align to TRBD1. Germline loops: CDR1 SGHVS, CDR2 FQNEAQ. The CDR3 contains 14 residues. After removal of 5 bases from V and 7 bases from J, the junction contained 10 bases not matched to a gene. The CDR3 DNA follows: TGTGCCAGCAGCCGGCAGGGGGCCTTGGGAGAGCAGTACTTC. It specifies CASSRQGALGEQYF.

The chain combines TRBV24-1 with TRBJ2-5, with D perhaps TRBD2 (5 bases). Per germline, CDR1 KGHDR and CDR2 SFDVKD. Trimming removed 6 bases from V and 5 bases from J, with 6 bases in between. The length of the CDR3 is 11 residues. The CDR3 DNA reads as TGTGCCACCAGTAGAGGGGAGACCCAGTACTTC. Translated: CATSRGETQYF.

This rearrangement joins TRBV6-5 to TRBJ1-5; no clear D. The germline V and J ends were trimmed by 5 bases and 4 bases, with 12 bases remaining between them. The length of the CDR3 is 14 residues. CDR1 is MNHEY and CDR2 is SVGAGI in the germline V gene. The CDR3 nucleotides are TGTGCCAGCAGTCGGACCGTGGGAAATCAGCCCCAGCATTTT. Protein product: CASSRTVGNQPQHF.

The rearrangement links TRBV28 to TRBJ2-5; 9 nucleotides line up with TRBD1. The V and J ends lost 3 bases and 5 bases, in that order; junction bases with no gene match: 10. This CDR3 is built from 16 residues. In germline, CDR1 is MDHEN, CDR2 SYDVKM. CDR3 protein: CASSLGGQGKGETQYF. The CDR3 region has the DNA TGTGCCAGCAGTTTGGGGGGACAGGGAAAAGGGGAGACCCAGTACTTC.

The chain links TRBV11-2 to TRBJ2-1, with 8 bases matching TRBD2. Germline-derived CDR1 and CDR2 are SGHAT and FQNNGV. The V gene end was trimmed by 5 bases and the J gene end by 4 bases; junction bases not matched to a gene: 7. The CDR3 sequence is 15 residues long. CDR3 bases: TGTGCCAGCAGCGCTGACCGGGGGGGATACAATGAGCAGTTCTTC. This encodes CASSADRGGYNEQFF.

CDR3 nucleotides: TGTGCCGGACGGGGAGCCGGGGAGCTGTTTTTT. Translation: CAGRGAGELFF. The chain links TRBV10-3 to TRBJ2-2; perhaps TRBD2 as D (5 bases). There are 11 residues in the CDR3. Germline CDR1 reads ENHRY; CDR2 reads SYGVKD. V lost 11 bases and J lost 6, with 10 bases in between.

J is TRBJ2-2 and V is TRBV11-2; unclear D gene. The V and J ends lost 5 bases and 4 bases respectively, with 8 bases between them. This CDR3 comprises 13 residues. The germline V gene has CDR1 SGHAT and CDR2 FQNNGV. The CDR3 DNA is TGTGCCAGCAGCGCGCAGACCACCGGGGAGCTGTTTTTT. This translates into CASSAQTTGELFF.

This chain links TRBV23-1 with TRBJ1-5; the D is unclear. TRBV23-1 qualifies as an ORF whose function is uncertain. This CDR3 has 13 residues. The V gene lost 0 bases and the J gene lost 15 bases, with 15 bases spanning the gap. The chain's CDR3 is CASSQSVKVLGHF. The CDR3 DNA follows: TGCGCCAGCAGTCAATCGGTAAAGGTTCTGGGGCATTTT.

V and J are TRBV5-4 and TRBJ2-2; 9 positions match TRBD2. This CDR3 is built from 17 residues. Germline trimming cut 0 bases from V and 8 bases from J; bases unmatched to any gene: 11. The V gene's germline CDR1 is SGHNT and CDR2 YYREEE (reference sequence). CDR3 loop: CASSLDQAGGYWGELFF. CDR3 coding DNA: TGTGCCAGCAGCTTGGATCAAGCGGGAGGATATTGGGGGGAGCTGTTTTTT.

This chain connects TRBV6-1 to TRBJ2-5; D is ambiguous. CDR1 and CDR2 (germline): MNHNS, SASEGT. The CDR3 is 12 residues long. V was cut by 0 bases and J by 5 bases, with 4 bases left in between. The CDR3 region is CASSEASETQYF. For the CDR3, the DNA is TGTGCCAGCAGTGAAGCGAGTGAGACCCAGTACTTC.

The rearrangement joins TRBV6-5 to TRBJ1-2; possible D gene TRBD1, 5 bases. This CDR3 spans 13 amino acids. The V end was cut by 0 bases, the J end by 8 bases, with 10 bases between. The germline V gene has CDR1 MNHEY and CDR2 SVGAGI. CDR3 nucleotides: TGTGCCAGCAGTTACTCGAGTCGGGGCGGCTACACCTTC. Translation gives CASSYSSRGGYTF.

J is TRBJ2-2 and V is TRBV27, with TRBD2 matching over 11 bases. The V and J ends lost 8 bases and 3 bases, in that order; junction bases with no gene match: 8. This CDR3 region has 16 residues. CDR1 MNHEY and CDR2 SMNVEV come from the germline V gene (reference sequence). The CDR3 here is CASHPSGGPDTGELFF. CDR3 bases: TGTGCCAGCCACCCTAGCGGGGGGCCAGACACCGGGGAGCTGTTTTTT.

The chain recombines TRBV5-5 with TRBJ1-4; D is undetermined. The germline V gene has CDR1 SGHKS and CDR2 YYEKEE (reference sequence). Trimming took 4 bases from V and 0 from J, leaving 13 bases between them. This CDR3 is built from 16 residues. The CDR3 reads CASSLLDFATNEKLFF. The CDR3 nucleotides are TGTGCCAGCAGCCTTCTCGACTTTGCAACTAATGAAAAACTGTTTTTT.

This chain joins TRBV7-9 and TRBJ2-7; the D is unclear. This CDR3 has 12 residues. Trimming removed 3 bases at V and 6 bases at J, with 9 bases between. Per germline, CDR1 SEHNR and CDR2 FQNEAQ (reference sequence). The chain's CDR3 is CASSFEAREQYF. The CDR3 DNA reads TGTGCCAGCAGCTTTGAGGCGCGCGAGCAGTACTTC.

Points on this clone: Other nucleotide sequences in the sample specify the same CDR3. The gene calls are TRBV2 and TRBJ2-2, with TRBD1 matching 9 bases. The CDR3 has 16 residues. With V trimmed by 5 bases and J by 3 bases, 7 bases remained unmatched. Germline V gene data show CDR1 as SNHLY and CDR2 as FYNNEI. CDR3 residues: CASSPDRGVDTGELFF. CDR3 in DNA: TGTGCCAGCAGTCCGGACAGGGGTGTGGACACCGGGGAGCTGTTTTTT.

The chain uses TRBV7-6 and TRBJ1-2; D may be TRBD1 (6 bases). The CDR3 covers 15 residues. With 4 bases removed from V and 4 bases from J, the gap between germline ends came to 16 bases. Per germline, CDR1 SGHVS and CDR2 FNYEAQ. DNA of the CDR3: TGTGCCAGCAGCTCCTTACAGGGTTCGGGCTATGGCTACACCTTC. Translating gives CASSSLQGSGYGYTF.

The J gene is TRBJ2-7, the V gene TRBV18; TRBD1 matches at 9 bases. Trimming removed 4 bases from V and 7 bases from J; junction bases left unmatched: 5. This CDR3 spans 13 amino acids. CDR1 is KGHSH, CDR2 LQKENI, per germline. CDR3 protein: CASSRDRVWEQYF. For the CDR3, the DNA is TGTGCCAGCTCACGGGACAGGGTTTGGGAGCAGTACTTC.